These T cell receptor beta chains were read from a single sample in a study of Graves' ophthalmopathy and Graves' hyperthyroidism. TCRdb passed the multiplex PCR reads through MiXCR, listing each CDR3 protein once. The sample includes about 400,000 distinct CDR3 sequences, under 25% of them seen just once. What was sequenced was peripheral blood. The receptors stem from a woman under 30 with stable Graves' hyperthyroidism. Each CDR3 is given with its conserved first and last residue. Fields, in order: V gene, clone size, D gene, CDR3 length, J gene, CDR3 DNA, CDR3 protein. A D gene is named only where the DNA matches it firmly. Part of the rows lack a size; the others show once, few, many or a class for expanded clones.

TRBV9	NA	TRBD1	14	TRBJ2-7	TGTGCCAGCAGTCCGACAGGGGACTCCTACGAGCAGTACTTC	CASSPTGDSYEQYF
TRBV10-3	many	NA	14	TRBJ2-7	TGTGCCATCAGTGAGTCGGGCCCTTTGAGGGAGCAGTACTTC	CAISESGPLREQYF
TRBV13	NA	NA	13	TRBJ2-3	TGTGCCAGCAGCTTATCGGGGGCAGATACGCAGTATTTT	CASSLSGADTQYF
TRBV5-1	many	NA	14	TRBJ2-7	TGCGCCAGCAGCTTGGACAGCGAGACCTACGAGCAGTACTTC	CASSLDSETYEQYF
TRBV29-1	few	TRBD1	13	TRBJ1-1	TGCAGCGACCGGGGACAGCGGGAGTCTGAAGCTTTCTTT	CSDRGQRESEAFF
TRBV28	once	TRBD1	17	TRBJ1-1	TGTGCCAGCAGTTCGTTGACAGGGGGCTACATGAACACTGAAGCTTTCTTT	CASSSLTGGYMNTEAFF
TRBV19	many	TRBD2	17	TRBJ2-7	TGTGCCAGTAGTATCCCCCTAGCGGGAGGGCTCCCCTACGAGCAGTACTTC	CASSIPLAGGLPYEQYF
TRBV28	many	TRBD1	13	TRBJ2-5	TGTGCCAGCAGTCGCAGGGGGCCGGAGACCCAGTACTTC	CASSRRGPETQYF
TRBV28	many	NA	13	TRBJ2-5	TGTGCCAGCAGTTTCCACTGGGAAAGGGCCCAGTACTTC	CASSFHWERAQYF
TRBV12-3/TRBV12-4	many	NA	15	TRBJ1-2	TGTGCCAGCAGTTTACTTGGCCAGGGTGCGGGCGGCTACACCTTC	CASSLLGQGAGGYTF
TRBV12-3/TRBV12-4	NA	NA	15	TRBJ2-3	TGTGCCAGCAGTTTAGCGCTAGTGCCCACAGATACGCAGTATTTT	CASSLALVPTDTQYF
TRBV10-2	many	TRBD1	15	TRBJ1-2	TGCGCCAGCAGTGAGTCAGGGACAGTTCTCTATGGCTACACCTTC	CASSESGTVLYGYTF
TRBV5-1	NA	NA	13	TRBJ1-1	TGCGCCAGCAGCTTACAGGGTTTCACTGAAGCTTTCTTT	CASSLQGFTEAFF
TRBV6-2/TRBV6-3	few	NA	14	TRBJ2-2	TGTGCCAGCAGTTGGGGAACGAACACCGGGGAGCTGTTTTTT	CASSWGTNTGELFF
TRBV15	NA	NA	14	TRBJ2-5	TGTGCCACCAGCAGAGAAGGGACTCTCAGGACCCAGTACTTC	CATSREGTLRTQYF
TRBV7-2	many	TRBD1	14	TRBJ1-2	TGTGCCAGCAGCTTAGCGGGGACAGGGCACGGCTACACCTTC	CASSLAGTGHGYTF
TRBV7-2	NA	NA	13	TRBJ2-5	TGTGCCAGCAGCTCTGGACCCACCGGGGACCAGTACTTC	CASSSGPTGDQYF
TRBV4-2	NA	NA	16	TRBJ2-5	TGTGCCAGCAGCCCGAAGCCGGGGGCCGCCGAGGAGGCCCAGTACTTC	CASSPKPGAAEEAQYF